This record looks at one TCR beta chain sequence and its context. The data belong to a study of blood T cell repertoires in COVID-19. Looking at the study overall: PBMCs, B-cell-depleted T cells, or T cells provided the cDNA or gDNA that made up the material.

There are 14 residues in the CDR3. Trimming removed 7 bases at V and 8 bases at J, with 18 bases between. The germline V gene encodes CDR1 MNHEY and CDR2 SMNVEV (reference sequence). Generated by immunoSEQ multiplex PCR, the TCRdb table keeps only in-frame clones and is missing some. The sample lists approximately 100,000 clones, about 85% seen once, with 1.5% to 2% in the top ten. The receptor was isolated from a woman in her seventies with active or convalescent COVID-19. The genes are TRBV27 and TRBJ2-1, with D perhaps matching TRBD1 (5 bases). The sample taken for sequencing was peripheral blood. DNA of the CDR3: TGTGCCAGCAAAGGAGTAGCAAGGGGCTATGAGCAGTTCTTC. Protein product: CASKGVARGYEQFF.